A selection of T cell receptor beta chains follows, all from one sample in a study of blood T cell repertoires in COVID-19. Clones were read by immunoSEQ multiplex PCR, and TCRdb kept only the in-frame ones, dropping some. Found here are about 110,000 clones, around four fifths of them singletons; the top ten hold about 4.3%. The sequencing sample was made of peripheral blood. These receptor sequences come from a man between 65 and 80 years old with acute or convalescent COVID-19. Each CDR3 is given with its conserved first and last residue. D genes are given only for firm matches. A row's size may be missing; if present it is once, few, many or a size class.

CDR3 length: 14
clone size: -
V gene: TRBV5-1
D gene: TRBD1
CDR3 protein: CASSRLTGSETQYF

CDR3 length: 12
clone size: -
V gene: TRBV29-1
D gene: -
CDR3 protein: CSVRDWNTEAFF

CDR3 length: 16
clone size: -
V gene: TRBV10-3
D gene: TRBD2
CDR3 protein: CAISESPGGESGELFF

CDR3 length: 15
clone size: -
V gene: TRBV5-1
D gene: -
CDR3 protein: CASSIWGGSNSPLHF

CDR3 length: 15
clone size: -
V gene: TRBV7-6
D gene: -
CDR3 protein: CASSLNRDSGNTIYF

CDR3 length: 14
clone size: few
V gene: TRBV6-4
D gene: -
CDR3 protein: CASSDSSRDNEQFF

CDR3 length: 19
clone size: once
V gene: TRBV27
D gene: TRBD2
CDR3 protein: CASSPLWASGGAGTYEQYF

CDR3 length: 15
clone size: -
V gene: TRBV9
D gene: -
CDR3 protein: CASSVNQGSPDTQYF

CDR3 length: 17
clone size: -
V gene: TRBV19
D gene: TRBD1
CDR3 protein: CASSIEGGLSSYNEQFF

CDR3 length: 13
clone size: -
V gene: TRBV6-5
D gene: -
CDR3 protein: CASSFPQGRKLFF

CDR3 length: 14
clone size: medium-sized
V gene: TRBV9
D gene: TRBD2
CDR3 protein: CASSMLAADGELFF

CDR3 length: 15
clone size: -
V gene: TRBV2
D gene: -
CDR3 protein: CASRGGIRTNSPLHF

CDR3 length: 15
clone size: -
V gene: TRBV28
D gene: -
CDR3 protein: CASSLGARATGELFF

CDR3 length: 16
clone size: -
V gene: TRBV9
D gene: TRBD2
CDR3 protein: CASSVGTSGVADTQYF

CDR3 length: 14
clone size: few
V gene: TRBV5-1
D gene: -
CDR3 protein: CASSSRTGTEKLFF

CDR3 length: 16
clone size: -
V gene: TRBV11-2
D gene: TRBD1
CDR3 protein: CASSHGQGGNTGELFF

CDR3 length: 14
clone size: -
V gene: TRBV5-6
D gene: TRBD1
CDR3 protein: CASSLAGGGQPQHF

CDR3 length: 17
clone size: -
V gene: TRBV5-1
D gene: TRBD2
CDR3 protein: CASSLAAGLAGGETQYF

CDR3 length: 18
clone size: -
V gene: TRBV11-2
D gene: TRBD2
CDR3 protein: CASSRDLGGTSNTGELFF

CDR3 length: 12
clone size: -
V gene: TRBV3-1/TRBV3-2
D gene: -
CDR3 protein: CASSQLLLTQYF

CDR3 length: 14
clone size: -
V gene: TRBV5-6
D gene: TRBD2
CDR3 protein: CASSLPSGGYEQYF

CDR3 length: 13
clone size: -
V gene: TRBV12-3/TRBV12-4
D gene: TRBD1
CDR3 protein: CASSLTGGGGYTF

CDR3 length: 11
clone size: -
V gene: TRBV7-3
D gene: -
CDR3 protein: CASSAGGTQYF

CDR3 length: 13
clone size: -
V gene: TRBV4-3
D gene: -
CDR3 protein: CASRPDRNYGYTF